What follows is one TCR beta chain and its context. Its antigen remains unidentified. Qualities for individual bases were not recorded, and no much larger clone is one base off. Collaborating institutions collected whole blood in K2EDTA tubes following their own protocols. For TCRbeta analysis, collaborator samples were shipped as frozen whole blood, as isolated PBMCs, or as DNA extracted from either sample type. Trimming at the junction amounts to 1 base on V and 11 bases on J, and the germline ends lie 17 bases apart. From cysteine to phenylalanine, the CDR3 is 15 amino acids long. Only the CDR3 DNA is retained, 45 bases long and in frame from the first base. CDR1 SGHTA and CDR2 FQGNSA are derived from the germline V gene. The data originate from a study of blood T cell repertoires in COVID-19 (dated by TCRdb to about 2020). Describing the broader study: Collaborator samples came from the United States, Italy and Spain and covered acute and convalescent phases of COVID-19. Where HLA class I and class II types were available, the types were taken from metadata supplied by the sample provider, not from assay-based typing. Nearly every sample came with metadata listing a de-identified subject ID, COVID-19 status, age in years and sex. The repertoires were released in a freely available public database intended as a resource for research on the immune response to SARS-CoV-2. Deeply sampled blood TCRbeta repertoires from subjects exposed to, actively infected with, or recovered from COVID-19 were included in the dataset. Samples came from the ongoing ImmuneRACE study (first 160 participants) plus 1,254 subjects from 6 global collaborators. The prospective study material was composed of cDNA or gDNA derived from T cells, B-cell-depleted T cells, or PBMCs.

Overall results and qualifications from the work: Clinical and demographic metadata were provided uncurated, with the amount varying by source and participant.

TCRbeta CDR3 regions were amplified from genomic DNA by means of the immunoSEQ Assay, a bias-controlled multiplex PCR. The original pipeline was this. The number of nucleated cells in each sample was estimated from the amplification of reference gene primers within the assay. To quantify the absolute abundance of each unique TCRbeta CDR3 rearrangement, sequence reads were collapsed and filtered. For each sample, productive Simpson clonality was calculated by taking the square root of Simpson's diversity index across productive rearrangements. Imported from immuneACCESS, the table was reduced by TCRdb to in-frame sequences with V and J called. These copies leave out some clones; in studies compared against another copy, an unresolved V gene accounts for under half, and the cause of the remainder is not known. For V, J and clone size, that table is used; D and trimming come from the DNA. The sample profile shows some 200,000 clones; 65% to 90% of them were found once. The top ten clones comprise approximately 10% of the sample.

The sample consisted of peripheral blood. The receptor was isolated from a man in his fifties with active or convalescent COVID-19. The chain uses TRBV7-2 and TRBJ1-4; the D region possibly corresponds to TRBD1 (5 bases align). The DNA sequence is TGTGCCAGCAGCTTAGGGGGCAGGACGAGTGGGAAACTGTTTTTT. Translation gives CASSLGGRTSGKLFF.